The 3 T cell receptor beta chains reported below all come from one sample, sequenced in a study of blood T cell repertoires in COVID-19. Using immunoSEQ multiplex PCR, the repertoire was profiled, and TCRdb retains in-frame clones only, with some absent. Of about 74,000 clones listed, roughly nine tenths are singletons. Sequencing used peripheral blood. These receptors all come from a human donor in a cohort sampled during active COVID-19.

V and J are TRBV19 and TRBJ1-4; 11 bases are shared with TRBD1. Trimming cost V 6 bases and J 3 bases; bases outside gene matches: 9. Germline V gene lookup returns CDR1 LNHDA and CDR2 SQIVND (reference sequence). The CDR3 has 17 residues. The CDR3 nucleotides read TGTGCCAGTAGACCGGACAGGGGGCTTAACGCTAATGAAAAACTGTTTTTT. Translated, it gives CASRPDRGLNANEKLFF.

About this clone: This sample includes further DNA sequences coding for the same CDR3. The genes are TRBV2 and TRBJ1-4, with a possible D match to TRBD1 (6 bases). There are 13 residues in the CDR3. Trimming shortened V by 6 bases and J by 8 bases, and 13 bases separated the two germline ends. Germline V gene lookup returns CDR1 SNHLY and CDR2 FYNNEI. CDR3 residues: CASRRGSGEKLFF. CDR3 DNA sequence: TGTGCCAGCAGGAGGGGGTCTGGCGAAAAACTGTTTTTT.

For the CDR3, the DNA is TGTGCCAGCAGCCCACCCGGGGAATGGGCAGATACGCAGTATTTT. Translating it yields CASSPPGEWADTQYF. The J gene is TRBJ2-3, the V gene TRBV4-2, with TRBD2 as a possible D gene (5 bases). Germline V gives CDR1 LGHNA, CDR2 YNFKEQ. This CDR3 spans 15 amino acids. V dropped 4 bases and J dropped 4 bases, with 15 bases sitting between them.